Below, one TCR beta chain is given with its context. Its antigen is currently unknown. This sample is part of a study of T cells in Graves' hyperthyroidism and ophthalmopathy. Points from the study as a whole: Ophthalmopathy was identified by the model a median around 6.3 months ahead of onset.

Germline V CDR1 and CDR2: SEHNR, FQNEAQ (reference sequence). The CDR3 totals 16 residues. V was clipped by 5 bases and J by 4 bases, with 18 bases between them. RNA transcripts provided the source from which TCR beta CDR3 regions were amplified. A set of HTBI primers served as the primers for a first-round RT-PCR of the TCR CDR3. One entry per CDR3 protein, called by TCRdb with MiXCR from the multiplex PCR reads. The repertoire holds approximately 590,000 distinct CDR3 sequences, more than 15% seen once, with under 7.5% in the top ten. The chain carries TRBV7-9 and TRBJ2-1; TRBD1 might be the D (5 bases). The material sequenced was blood. The sequence came from a woman between 25 and 40 years old with Graves' hyperthyroidism. CDR3 residues: CASSTPGQAVYNEQFF. CDR3 nucleotide sequence: TGTGCCAGCAGCACGCCAGGGCAGGCTGTATACAATGAGCAGTTCTTC.